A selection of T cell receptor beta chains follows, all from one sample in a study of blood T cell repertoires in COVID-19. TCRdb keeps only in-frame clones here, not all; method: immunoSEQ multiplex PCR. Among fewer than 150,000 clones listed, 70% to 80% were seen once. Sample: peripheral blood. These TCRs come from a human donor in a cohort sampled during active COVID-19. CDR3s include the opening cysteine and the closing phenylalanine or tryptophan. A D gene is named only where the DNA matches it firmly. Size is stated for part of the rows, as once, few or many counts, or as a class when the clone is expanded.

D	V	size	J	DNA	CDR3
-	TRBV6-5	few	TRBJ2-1	TGTGCCAGCAGTCAGACAGGCACCTACAATGAGCAGTTCTTC	CASSQTGTYNEQFF
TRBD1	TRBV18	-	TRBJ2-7	TGTGCCAGCTCACTGACAGGGTTGGCCTACGAGCAGTACTTC	CASSLTGLAYEQYF
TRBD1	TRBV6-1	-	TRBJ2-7	TGTGCCAGCAGTGACCGACAGGGGGCCTACGAGCAGTACTTC	CASSDRQGAYEQYF
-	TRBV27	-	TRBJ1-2	TGTGCCAGCAGTTTGAATCGCTACAGCTATGGCTACACCTTC	CASSLNRYSYGYTF
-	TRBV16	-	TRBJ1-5	TGTGCCAGCAGCCCGGGCAGGGTCAGCAATCAGCCCCAGCATTTT	CASSPGRVSNQPQHF
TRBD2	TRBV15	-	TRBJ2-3	TGTGCCACCAGCAGAGATAGCGGGGGGAAGGATACGCAGTATTTT	CATSRDSGGKDTQYF
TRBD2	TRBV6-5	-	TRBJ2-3	TGTGCCGGAAACCGGGACTACTACCTCACAGATACGCAGTATTTT	CAGNRDYYLTDTQYF
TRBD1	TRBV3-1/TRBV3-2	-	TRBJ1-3	TGTGCCAGCAGCCGAGGACAGGGGATCTCTGGAAACACCATATATTTT	CASSRGQGISGNTIYF
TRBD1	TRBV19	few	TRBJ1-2	TGTGCCAGTAGTATAGATCTACAGGGGCTGGGCTACACCTTC	CASSIDLQGLGYTF
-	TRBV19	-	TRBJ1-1	TGTGCCAGTAGTATATGGCACACACACACTGAAGCTTTCTTT	CASSIWHTHTEAFF
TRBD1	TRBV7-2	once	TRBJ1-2	TGTGCCAGCAGCTTCTCCGGGACAGGGGGCACCTTC	CASSFSGTGGTF
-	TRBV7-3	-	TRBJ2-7	TGTGCCAGCAGCTCCGGTCGGGGGACGGACGAGCAGTACTTC	CASSSGRGTDEQYF
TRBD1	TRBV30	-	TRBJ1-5	TGTGCCTGGACGACAGGGAACAATCAGCCCCAGCATTTT	CAWTTGNNQPQHF
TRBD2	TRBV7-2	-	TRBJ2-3	TGTGCCAGCAGCCCCCGACTAGCGGGCACAGATACGCAGTATTTT	CASSPRLAGTDTQYF
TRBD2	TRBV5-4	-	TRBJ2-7	TGTGCCAGCAGCCCTAGCTCTGGACTAGCGGGCTCCTACGAGCAGTACTTC	CASSPSSGLAGSYEQYF
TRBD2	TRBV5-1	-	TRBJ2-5	TGCGCCAGCAGCTTGGGCAGTAGCGGGGGGTTCTGGCAGACCCAGTACTTC	CASSLGSSGGFWQTQYF
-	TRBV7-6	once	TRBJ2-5	TGTGCCAGCAGCTTAGTCCAGGGGGGCGCGAAGACCCAGTACTTC	CASSLVQGGAKTQYF
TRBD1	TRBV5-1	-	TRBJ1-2	TGCGCCAGCAGCCCCCGGGGACAGCTTTACTATGGCTACACCTTC	CASSPRGQLYYGYTF
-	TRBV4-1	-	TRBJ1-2	TGCGCCAGCAGCCAAGAAACAGGCTTCTTTGGCTACACCTTC	CASSQETGFFGYTF
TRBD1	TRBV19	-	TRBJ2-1	TGTGCCAGTAGTATTCAAACAGGGGCGCCCCATGAGCAGTTCTTC	CASSIQTGAPHEQFF
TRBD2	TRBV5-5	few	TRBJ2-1	TGTGCCAGCAGCTTGACAGCGGGGGCCTCCTACAATGAGCAGTTCTTC	CASSLTAGASYNEQFF
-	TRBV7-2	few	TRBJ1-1	TGTGCCAGCAGCTTAATAAACACTGAAGCTTTCTTT	CASSLINTEAFF
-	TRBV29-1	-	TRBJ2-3	TGCAGCGTTGATCGGACAGGGAGGGGAGATACGCAGTATTTT	CSVDRTGRGDTQYF
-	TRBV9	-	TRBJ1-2	TGTGCCAGCAGCGTATACGAGACAGGAGTAGGCTATGGCTACACCTTC	CASSVYETGVGYGYTF
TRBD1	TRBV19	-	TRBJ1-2	TGTGCCAGTACTTACCGGGACAGGGGGGCCTATGGCTACACCTTC	CASTYRDRGAYGYTF
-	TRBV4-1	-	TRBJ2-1	TGCGCCAGCAGCCATCTGGGACTTCTATCCTACAATGAGCAGTTCTTC	CASSHLGLLSYNEQFF
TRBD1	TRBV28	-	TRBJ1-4	TGTGCCAGCAGTGAGACCGGGACAGGGCGTGAAAAACTGTTTTTT	CASSETGTGREKLFF
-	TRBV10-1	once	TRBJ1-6	TGCGCCAGCCTTACCTCTTGGGCCTTCGGGGGGCATTCACCCCTCCACTTT	CASLTSWAFGGHSPLHF
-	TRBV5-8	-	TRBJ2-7	TGTGCCAGCAGCTTGGATGGGGGGTTTACGAGCGAGCAGTACTTC	CASSLDGGFTSEQYF
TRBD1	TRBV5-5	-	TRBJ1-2	TGTGCCAGCAGCCCCCCGCGAGGGGGCGATTTCTATGGCTACACCTTC	CASSPPRGGDFYGYTF
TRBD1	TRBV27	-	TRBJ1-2	TGTGCCAGCAGGGGACAGGGTAACTATGGCTACACCTTC	CASRGQGNYGYTF
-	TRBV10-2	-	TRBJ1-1	TGCGCCAGCAGTGAAACCCCCGGGGGGGGAACTGAAGCTTTCTTT	CASSETPGGGTEAFF
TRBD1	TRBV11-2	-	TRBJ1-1	TGTGCCAGCAGCTCGGGACAGGGGACTGAAGCTTTCTTT	CASSSGQGTEAFF
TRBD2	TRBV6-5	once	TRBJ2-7	TGTGCCAGCAGTTACCAGCGGGGGGCCTACGAGCAGTACTTC	CASSYQRGAYEQYF
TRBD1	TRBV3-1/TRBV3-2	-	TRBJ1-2	TGTGCCAGCAGCCAACACGGGGCAGGGGGTGGCTACACCTTC	CASSQHGAGGGYTF
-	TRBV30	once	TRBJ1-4	TGTGCCTGGACCCAGGGGATAGCTAATGAAAAACTGTTTTTT	CAWTQGIANEKLFF
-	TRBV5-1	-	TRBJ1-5	TGCGCCAGCAGCTTGGTAGCGGGGGCTTCTTATAGCAATCAGCCCCAGCATTTT	CASSLVAGASYSNQPQHF
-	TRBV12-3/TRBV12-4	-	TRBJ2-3	TGTGCCAGCAGTTTAAGACACACAGATACGCAGTATTTT	CASSLRHTDTQYF
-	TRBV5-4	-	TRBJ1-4	TGTGCCAGCAGTCCGGGGGTAACTAATGAAAAACTGTTTTTT	CASSPGVTNEKLFF
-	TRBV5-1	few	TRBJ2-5	TGCGCCAGCAGCGCCCTACTAGTCCAAGAGACCCAGTACTTC	CASSALLVQETQYF
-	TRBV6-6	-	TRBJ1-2	TGTGCCAGCAGTTACTATCCCCGGGAGGACTATGGCTACACCTTC	CASSYYPREDYGYTF
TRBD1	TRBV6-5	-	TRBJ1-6	TGTGCCAGCAGTTCACGCACAGGGGGCGGAAATTCACCCCTCCACTTT	CASSSRTGGGNSPLHF